The rows below give T cell receptor beta chains drawn from one sample of a study of neoadjuvant anti-PD-1 for oral cavity cancer. The table came from immunoSEQ multiplex PCR; TCRdb's copy has only in-frame clones and leaves some out. This sample carries 9,500 to 12,000 clones, 45% to 60% of them seen once, and the ten largest clones take around a quarter. The sequences come from tumor tissue, collected before nivolumab (anti-PD-1) treatment. The receptors originated from a person aged 35 to 85 with oral cavity squamous cell carcinoma. Both conserved end residues are part of each CDR3. Fields, in order: V gene, J gene, D gene, clone size, CDR3 protein, CDR3 DNA. The D gene is left open where the match is weak. For some rows the clone size is stated as once, few or many, or as a class when expanded; others skip it.

TRBV6-5	TRBJ2-5	.	.	CASKWGDQETQYF	TGTGCCAGCAAATGGGGAGACCAAGAGACCCAGTACTTC
TRBV27	TRBJ2-1	TRBD2	.	CASSLTSGGINEQFF	TGTGCCAGCAGTTTGACTAGCGGGGGTATCAATGAGCAGTTCTTC
TRBV6-6	TRBJ1-2	.	.	CASSYTGYGYTF	TGTGCCAGCAGTTACACCGGGTATGGCTACACCTTC
TRBV10-3	TRBJ2-6	.	.	CAIGFPGGPGANVLTF	TGTGCCATCGGGTTCCCCGGAGGTCCTGGGGCCAACGTCCTGACTTTC
TRBV4-3	TRBJ1-5	.	.	CASSQDLYSNQPQHF	TGCGCCAGCAGCCAAGATCTTTACAGTAATCAGCCCCAGCATTTT
TRBV7-9	TRBJ1-1	.	.	CASSLRVGSLNTEAFF	TGTGCCAGCAGCTTAAGGGTCGGCAGCTTGAACACTGAAGCTTTCTTT
TRBV29-1	TRBJ1-1	.	.	CSVVDMNTEAFF	TGCAGCGTTGTGGACATGAACACTGAAGCTTTCTTT
TRBV2	TRBJ1-4	.	medium-sized	CASSSRVGEEKLFF	TGTGCCAGCAGCTCCAGGGTGGGGGAGGAAAAACTGTTTTTT
TRBV18	TRBJ2-2	.	.	CASPSPQGRSTGELFF	TGTGCCAGCCCCTCACCCCAGGGGAGGTCCACCGGGGAGCTGTTTTTT
TRBV5-1	TRBJ1-2	TRBD1	.	CASRHAHGTGGSGYTF	TGCGCCAGCAGACACGCCCACGGGACAGGGGGTTCTGGCTACACCTTC
TRBV28	TRBJ2-3	.	.	CASSILRSGTQYF	TGTGCCAGCAGTATCCTGCGTTCCGGTACGCAGTATTTT
TRBV5-1	TRBJ2-1	.	.	CASSTAGGSYNEQFF	TGCGCCAGCAGTACGGCAGGGGGGTCCTACAATGAGCAGTTCTTC
TRBV11-2	TRBJ1-2	.	.	CASSLEQGYGYTF	TGTGCCAGCAGCTTAGAACAGGGTTATGGCTACACCTTC
TRBV19	TRBJ2-2	.	.	CASSIVGVLAGELFF	TGTGCCAGTAGTATAGTCGGGGTTTTGGCCGGGGAGCTGTTTTTT
TRBV7-9	TRBJ2-5	TRBD2	few	CASSLRLADQETQYF	TGTGCCAGCAGCTTAAGACTAGCCGACCAAGAGACCCAGTACTTC
TRBV5-4	TRBJ1-4	.	.	CASSLASRRELFF	TGTGCCAGCAGCTTGGCCTCTAGGCGGGAACTGTTTTTT
TRBV6-1	TRBJ2-7	.	few	CASSLGMGQYF	TGTGCCAGCAGTTTAGGAATGGGGCAGTACTTC
TRBV7-8	TRBJ1-1	.	.	CASSSFRGPAEAFF	TGTGCCAGCAGCTCTTTCCGGGGGCCGGCTGAAGCTTTCTTT
TRBV2	TRBJ2-3	TRBD1	few	CASRKTGGRTDTQYF	TGTGCCAGCAGAAAGACAGGGGGCAGGACAGATACGCAGTATTTT
TRBV20-1	TRBJ2-3	TRBD2	.	CSAGGVDTQYF	TGCAGTGCCGGGGGGGTAGATACGCAGTATTTT
TRBV9	TRBJ1-6	TRBD1	.	CASSVEPGGSNSPLHF	TGTGCCAGCAGCGTAGAGCCAGGGGGCTCTAATTCACCCCTCCACTTT
TRBV7-2	TRBJ1-3	.	.	CASSPASAVSGNTIYF	TGTGCCAGCAGCCCCGCCTCCGCGGTCTCTGGAAACACCATATATTTT
TRBV11-2	TRBJ1-2	.	.	CASSLGLSGLSVGYTF	TGTGCCAGCAGCTTAGGGTTGTCAGGGCTGTCAGTCGGCTACACCTTC
TRBV6-5	TRBJ2-7	.	medium-sized	CASSYLRGSEQYF	TGTGCCAGCAGTTACTTAAGAGGGAGCGAGCAGTACTTC
TRBV7-2	TRBJ2-2	TRBD2	.	CASSTPRGRGVETGELFF	TGTGCCAGCAGCACCCCTCGAGGGCGGGGGGTAGAGACCGGGGAGCTGTTTTTT
TRBV12-5	TRBJ2-5	TRBD2	.	CASGLGLAGQETQYF	TGTGCTAGTGGTCTCGGACTAGCGGGACAAGAGACCCAGTACTTC
TRBV18	TRBJ2-1	.	once	CASSPGTHYNEQFF	TGTGCCAGCTCACCCGGGACACATTACAATGAGCAGTTCTTC
TRBV13	TRBJ2-3	TRBD2	.	CASSPGTSGGATQTDTQYF	TGTGCCAGCAGCCCGGGGACTAGCGGGGGGGCCACTCAGACAGATACGCAGTATTTT
TRBV5-5	TRBJ2-2	.	.	CASSSKDTLSRNTGELFF	TGTGCCAGCAGCTCGAAGGATACCTTAAGCCGGAACACCGGGGAGCTGTTTTTT
TRBV19	TRBJ1-3	TRBD1	few	CASTWDRESGNTIYF	TGTGCCAGTACCTGGGACAGGGAGTCTGGAAACACCATATATTTT
TRBV6-1	TRBJ1-5	TRBD1	.	CASNDRANQPQHF	TGTGCCAGCAACGACAGGGCCAATCAGCCCCAGCATTTT
TRBV9	TRBJ2-6	.	.	CASSDRAGSGANVLTF	TGTGCCAGCAGCGATAGGGCAGGGTCTGGGGCCAACGTCCTGACTTTC
TRBV5-8	TRBJ2-5	.	.	CASSFRTLSRETQYF	TGTGCCAGCAGCTTCCGGACCCTAAGTCGGGAGACCCAGTACTTC